Presented here are 2 T cell receptor beta chains from one specimen sequenced in a study of blood T cells in healthy people across ages (dated by TCRdb to between 2014 and 2017). Libraries were made using 5' RACE. Sequencing used an Illumina HiSeq 2500. A second roughly 6 to 11 cycle PCR used a sample-barcoded 5' primer and a J-beta primer mix. TCRdb reprocessed the public reads (quality trimming at Q25 with fastp, clone calling with MiXCR) and kept in-frame beta chains. Rows are unified per CDR3 protein, each entry keeping the most common DNA and genes. This sample is represented by about 1.5 million distinct CDR3 sequences; 40% to 50% of them were singletons. The ten largest clones capture 6.5% to 10% of the sample. The sample consisted of blood. These receptors all come from a woman aged 18-30 years in good health.

This clonotype has a handful of counts. The chain links TRBV7-6 to TRBJ2-7; weak D call: TRBD1 (6 bases). Germline lookup yields CDR1 SGHVS and CDR2 FNYEAQ. The germline V and J ends were trimmed by 4 bases and 0 bases, with 16 bases remaining between them. This CDR3 spans 16 amino acids. CDR3 in DNA: TGTGCCAGCAGCTCCAAACAGGGCATGAGCTCCTACGAGCAGTACTTC. As protein: CASSSKQGMSSYEQYF.

This clonotype was counted between two and nine times. The chain has TRBV30 and TRBJ2-7; D is perhaps TRBD1 or TRBD2 (5 bases each). Germline-derived CDR1 and CDR2 are GTSNPN and SVGIG (reference sequence). CDR3 length: 10 residues. The CDR3 sequence is CGLGDYEQYF. The CDR3 coding sequence is TGTGGGTTGGGGGACTACGAGCAGTACTTC.